Below are 30 T cell receptor beta chains sequenced from a single sample in a study of T cell repertoires in cytomegalovirus infection. Their recognized antigens are unknown. TCRdb called the reads again in MiXCR, with one record for every CDR3 protein. The table records roughly 730,000 distinct CDR3 sequences, 30% to 40% of them present only once. The sequences come from cultured PBMCs, collected from culture after CMV antigen stimulation. The origin of the receptors is a human donor in good health (CMV status not recorded). Some clones in this sample may be carry-over from other donors' samples.

The V gene is TRBV12-3 or TRBV12-4, the J gene TRBJ1-2; TRBD1 matches at 8 bases. This CDR3 spans 16 amino acids. Germline trimming cut 6 bases from V and 9 bases from J; bases unmatched to any gene: 18. The CDR3 DNA sequence: TGTGCCAGCAGGGCGAAGGGGGCAGGGGGCGATCGGAGCTACACCTTC. The encoded protein is CASRAKGAGGDRSYTF.

The CDR3 DNA reads as TGTGCCAGCGGGGTTGGAGATACGCAGTATTTT. This gives the protein CASGVGDTQYF. This chain links TRBV2 with TRBJ2-3; D unresolved. The CDR3 is 11 amino acids. V lost 8 bases, J lost 5 bases, and 8 bases lay in between. Looked up from germline, CDR1 is SNHLY and CDR2 is FYNNEI.

The sample holds a few counts of this clonotype. V gene TRBV27 combines with J gene TRBJ2-5; TRBD2 matches 8 bases. The CDR3 is 13 residues long. Germline V lookup: CDR1 MNHEY, CDR2 SMNVEV (reference sequence). V lost 6 bases to trimming and J lost 7 bases; unmatched junction nucleotides: 7. CDR3 region: CASSSGGPGTQYF. The CDR3 nucleotides are TGTGCCAGCAGCAGCGGGGGCCCAGGGACCCAGTACTTC.

The chain uses TRBV2 and TRBJ2-5; 10 positions match TRBD2. There are 17 residues in the CDR3. The J segment lost 1 base and the V segment lost 4 bases, leaving 9 bases of the junction unmatched. In germline, CDR1 is SNHLY, CDR2 FYNNEI. The CDR3 region has the DNA TGTGCCAGCAGTGCCCCCAGCGGGGGGGACCTCCAAGAGACCCAGTACTTC. Translated, it gives CASSAPSGGDLQETQYF. The variable domain in full, completed from reference TRBV2 and TRBJ2-5, reads EPEVTQTPSHQVTQMGQEVILRCVPISNHLYFYWYRQILGQKVEFLVSFYNNEISEKSEIFDDQFSVERPDGSNFTLKIRSTKLEDSAMYFCASSAPSGGDLQETQYFGPGTRLLVL.

V gene TRBV7-2 combines with J gene TRBJ2-7; D is unclear. Germline V gene sequence: CDR1 SGHTA, CDR2 FQGNSA. The CDR3 runs to 14 residues. Trimming took 4 bases from V and 0 from J, leaving 10 bases between them. Here the CDR3 reads CASSSVWSSYEQYF. CDR3 sequence (DNA): TGTGCCAGCAGCTCCGTCTGGAGCTCCTACGAGCAGTACTTC. Together with reference TRBV7-2 and TRBJ2-7, the CDR3 gives the full variable domain: GAGVSQSPSNKVTEKGKDVELRCDPISGHTALYWYRQSLGQGLEFLIYFQGNSAPDKSGLPSDRFSAERTGGSVSTLTIQRTQQEDSAVYLCASSSVWSSYEQYFGPGTRLTVT.

This chain connects TRBV7-8 to TRBJ2-5; the D call may be TRBD1 or TRBD2 (5 bases each). CDR1 and CDR2 from the germline V gene are SGHVS and FQNEAQ. V lost 5 bases to trimming and J lost 9 bases, with 16 bases between them. The CDR3 runs to 13 residues. CDR3 amino acids: CASSAPGRKPQYF. As DNA, the CDR3 is TGTGCCAGCAGCGCACCGGGACGGAAGCCCCAGTACTTC.

The chain employs TRBV15 and TRBJ1-2, with a tentative D call TRBD1 (6 bases). The V gene's germline CDR1 is LNHNV and CDR2 YYDKDF (reference sequence). The CDR3 is 15 residues long. Trimming left V 0 bases short and J 7 bases short, with 15 bases between. CDR3 in amino acids: CATSRDRTGAGGYTF. The CDR3 coding sequence is TGTGCCACCAGCAGAGATAGGACGGGGGCTGGTGGCTACACCTTC.

This clonotype has a count of ten or more. The rearrangement links TRBV7-2 to TRBJ2-1; 15 bases align to TRBD2. Germline-derived CDR1 and CDR2 are SGHTA and FQGNSA. This CDR3 is built from 17 residues. J lost 5 bases, V lost 5 bases, and 7 bases had no gene match. This chain's CDR3 is CASSGPGTSGGNNEQFF. The CDR3 DNA is TGTGCCAGCAGCGGACCCGGGACTAGCGGGGGGAACAATGAGCAGTTCTTC.

The rearrangement links TRBV19 to TRBJ2-6; possibly TRBD2 for D (6 bases). The CDR3 runs 14 residues. V lost 7 bases to trimming and J lost 0 bases, with 7 bases between them. Germline CDR1 and CDR2: LNHDA and SQIVND (reference sequence). DNA for the CDR3: TGTGCCAGTAAGGGACTCTCTGGGGCCAACGTCCTGACTTTC. This gives the protein CASKGLSGANVLTF.

This clonotype was counted only a few times. The rearrangement links TRBV12-3 or TRBV12-4 to TRBJ1-2; a weak D match, TRBD1 (5 bases). CDR3 length equals 14 residues. With 7 bases removed from V and 5 bases from J, the gap between germline ends came to 17 bases. CDR3 nucleotide sequence: TGTGCCAGCATCGGATCCACCCAGGGATATGGCTACACCTTC. It yields the protein CASIGSTQGYGYTF.

The J gene is TRBJ2-4, the V gene TRBV19; D not certain. Germline V gene lookup returns CDR1 LNHDA and CDR2 SQIVND (reference sequence). This CDR3 has 13 residues. Trimming removed 6 bases at V and 16 bases at J, with 22 bases between. In DNA form, the CDR3 reads TGTGCCAGTAGCCCGCCCTCCGGAACAGTGGCTTACTTC. It translates to CASSPPSGTVAYF.

V and J are TRBV7-9 and TRBJ1-4, with D perhaps TRBD1 (6 bases). The CDR3 is 15 residues long. V lost 5 bases, J lost 8 bases, and 18 bases lay in between. Germline V gives CDR1 SEHNR, CDR2 FQNEAQ (reference sequence). CDR3 loop: CASSPLGQGIEKLFF. In DNA form, the CDR3 reads TGTGCCAGCAGCCCATTGGGCCAGGGGATAGAAAAACTGTTTTTT.

This clonotype showed up just a few times. The chain carries TRBV20-1 and TRBJ2-3, with 8 bases fitting TRBD2. V shed 4 bases, J shed 11 bases, and the junction held 2 bases outside the gene matches. Germline CDR1 and CDR2: DFQATT and SNEGSKA (reference sequence). The CDR3 consists of 10 residues. DNA of the CDR3: TGCAGTGCTATACTAGCGGTGCAGTATTTT. Its translation: CSAILAVQYF.

This clonotype was picked up a small number of times. This sequence joins TRBV4-1 and TRBJ2-1, with 10 bases that match TRBD2. CDR3 size: 15 residues. V lost 1 base and J lost 12; bases outside the gene matches: 9. Germline-derived CDR1 and CDR2 are MGHRA and YSYEKL. The DNA for the CDR3 is TGCGCCAGCAGCCAAGTGCGTAGCGGGGGGCAAGGGCAGTTCTTC. Its translation: CASSQVRSGGQGQFF.

Only a few counts were recorded for this clonotype. This rearrangement joins TRBV28 to TRBJ1-5; D not certain. The CDR3 has 12 amino acids. Germline lookup yields CDR1 MDHEN and CDR2 SYDVKM. The V and J ends lost 7 bases and 6 bases respectively, with 10 bases between them. This chain's CDR3 is CASKMPGQPQHF. In DNA, the CDR3 is TGTGCCAGCAAGATGCCCGGTCAGCCCCAGCATTTT.

The rearrangement links TRBV20-1 to TRBJ2-1, with 9 nucleotides matching TRBD2. The CDR3 spans 16 residues. Germline V gene sequence: CDR1 DFQATT, CDR2 SNEGSKA (reference sequence). V shed 3 bases and J 3 bases; nucleotides not matched to a gene: 9. The CDR3 loop reads CSASNLAGINYNEQFF. CDR3 nucleotides: TGCAGTGCTAGTAATCTAGCGGGGATCAACTACAATGAGCAGTTCTTC.

The chain links TRBV11-2 to TRBJ2-7, with TRBD2 as a possible D gene (6 bases). Germline V lookup: CDR1 SGHAT, CDR2 FQNNGV. The CDR3 consists of 15 residues. V dropped 0 bases and J dropped 2 bases, with 11 bases sitting between them. The CDR3 here is CASSLDRGGAYEQYF. In DNA, the CDR3 is TGTGCCAGCAGCTTAGATCGTGGAGGGGCCTACGAGCAGTACTTC.

A word on this clonotype: A much larger clonotype is one base distant, so this may be a read error. The chain uses TRBV7-2 and TRBJ1-3; D unresolved. The CDR3 is made up of 13 amino acids. Germline values: CDR1 SGHTA, CDR2 FQGNSA. Between the trimmed V and J ends, which lost 5 bases and 0 bases, there was a span of 5 bases. CDR3 residues: CASSPISGNTIYF. The CDR3 coding sequence is TGTGCCAGCAGCCCCATCTCTGGAAACACCATATATTTT.

This clonotype has just a few counts. The genes are TRBV5-4 and TRBJ1-2, with 7 nucleotides matching TRBD1. The CDR3 is 13 residues long. Trimming at V came to 4 bases and at J to 8 bases, leaving 8 bases not matched to a gene. CDR1 is SGHNT, CDR2 YYREEE, per germline (reference sequence). The DNA for the CDR3 is TGTGCCAGCAGCAACGACAGGGTGGGAGGCTACACCTTC. It specifies CASSNDRVGGYTF.

This chain links TRBV6-1 with TRBJ2-1; TRBD2 matches 12 bases. Per germline, CDR1 MNHNS and CDR2 SASEGT. The V segment lost 5 bases and the J segment 9 bases; nucleotides outside the gene matches: 8. This CDR3 spans 15 amino acids. The CDR3: CASSNLAGGTGEQFF. CDR3 coding DNA: TGTGCCAGCAGTAACCTAGCGGGAGGGACGGGTGAGCAGTTCTTC.

The CDR3 sequence: CASRPQGKAFF. The DNA of the CDR3 is TGTGCCAGCAGACCGCAGGGAAAAGCTTTCTTT. The rearrangement links TRBV11-2 to TRBJ1-1; a possible D gene is TRBD1 (5 bases). Trimming pared 6 bases from V and 9 bases from J, leaving 11 bases between. The CDR3 totals 11 residues. Germline loops: CDR1 SGHAT, CDR2 FQNNGV.

This clonotype appeared many times. The genes are TRBV7-2 and TRBJ2-3; perhaps D is TRBD1 or TRBD2 (5 bases each). There are 14 residues in the CDR3. Trimming cost V 5 bases and J 2 bases, with 11 bases left between them. Germline V CDR1 and CDR2: SGHTA, FQGNSA. For the CDR3, the DNA is TGTGCCAGCAGCCCCTGGGGGATCACAGATACGCAGTATTTT. Encoded protein: CASSPWGITDTQYF.

This clonotype turned up a few times. The V gene is TRBV5-4, the J gene TRBJ1-2; TRBD1 is a possible D gene (5 bases). Germline V gene lookup returns CDR1 SGHNT and CDR2 YYREEE (reference sequence). Between the trimmed V and J ends, which lost 1 base and 8 bases, there was a span of 12 bases. This CDR3 is built from 13 residues. The DNA of the CDR3 is TGTGCCAGCAGCTTGTTCGGGGCTTGGGGCTACACCTTC. Amino acid sequence: CASSLFGAWGYTF.

This clonotype was seen a handful of times. The chain has TRBV7-9 and TRBJ2-3; 9 positions agree with TRBD2. Trimming took 4 bases from V and 4 from J; bases not matched to a gene: 18. This CDR3 spans 19 amino acids. CDR1 SEHNR and CDR2 FQNEAQ come from the germline V gene (reference sequence). The CDR3 DNA sequence: TGTGCCAGCAGCTCTGGGGAGACTAGCGGCCTTTTCGCCCCAGATACGCAGTATTTT. It translates to CASSSGETSGLFAPDTQYF.

This clonotype has a handful of counts. This chain joins TRBV7-6 and TRBJ1-1, with TRBD1 identical over 8 bases. Per germline, CDR1 SGHVS and CDR2 FNYEAQ. The CDR3 loop spans 15 amino acids. J was trimmed by 8 bases and V by 3 bases; bases with no gene match: 11. Here the CDR3 reads CASSLIGTGGSEAFF. The CDR3 DNA follows: TGTGCCAGCAGCTTGATTGGAACAGGGGGTAGCGAAGCTTTCTTT.

The genes are TRBV5-1 and TRBJ1-1; D might be TRBD1 (6 bases). V was cut by 0 bases and J by 1 base, with 10 bases left in between. The CDR3 runs to 15 residues. Germline-derived CDR1 and CDR2 are SGHRS and YFSETQ. CDR3 region: CASSLGGQQNTEAFF. The CDR3 DNA follows: TGCGCCAGCAGCTTGGGAGGACAGCAGAACACTGAAGCTTTCTTT.

This clonotype has just a few counts. The chain couples TRBV12-3 or TRBV12-4 to TRBJ2-3; possibly TRBD2 for D (6 bases). The V gene lost 2 bases and the J gene lost 6 bases, with 15 bases spanning the gap. The CDR3 has 15 amino acids. The CDR3 bases are TGTGCCAGCAGTTTAAACAGCGGGTCCGGGGATACGCAGTATTTT. Residues: CASSLNSGSGDTQYF.

The genes are TRBV15 and TRBJ1-4; D call uncertain. This CDR3 spans 16 amino acids. V was shortened by 1 base and J by 4 bases, with 13 bases between the two germline ends. Germline CDR1 reads LNHNV; CDR2 reads YYDKDF (reference sequence). Here the CDR3 DNA reads TGTGCCACCAGCAGAGGGAAAAGGCGGGTTAATGAAAAACTGTTTTTT. Translating gives CATSRGKRRVNEKLFF.

V is TRBV4-1 and J is TRBJ2-7; 7 nucleotides align to TRBD1. Germline V lookup: CDR1 MGHRA, CDR2 YSYEKL. Trimming cost V 5 bases and J 4 bases; bases outside gene matches: 11. The CDR3 has 15 residues. CDR3 nucleotide sequence: TGCGCCAGCAGCGGGGTGGTGACAGGGTTTTACGAGCAGTACTTC. This gives the protein CASSGVVTGFYEQYF.

This clonotype was counted between two and nine times. This rearrangement joins TRBV27 to TRBJ2-5, with D perhaps assigned TRBD1 or TRBD2 (5 bases each). Germline V gene lookup returns CDR1 MNHEY and CDR2 SMNVEV (reference sequence). V gave up 6 bases and J gave up 3 bases, with 17 bases separating them. The CDR3 is made up of 15 amino acids. The CDR3 nucleotides are TGTGCCAGCAGAGAGGGGAAGAGAAGGGAAGAGACCCAGTACTTC. Translating it yields CASREGKRREETQYF.